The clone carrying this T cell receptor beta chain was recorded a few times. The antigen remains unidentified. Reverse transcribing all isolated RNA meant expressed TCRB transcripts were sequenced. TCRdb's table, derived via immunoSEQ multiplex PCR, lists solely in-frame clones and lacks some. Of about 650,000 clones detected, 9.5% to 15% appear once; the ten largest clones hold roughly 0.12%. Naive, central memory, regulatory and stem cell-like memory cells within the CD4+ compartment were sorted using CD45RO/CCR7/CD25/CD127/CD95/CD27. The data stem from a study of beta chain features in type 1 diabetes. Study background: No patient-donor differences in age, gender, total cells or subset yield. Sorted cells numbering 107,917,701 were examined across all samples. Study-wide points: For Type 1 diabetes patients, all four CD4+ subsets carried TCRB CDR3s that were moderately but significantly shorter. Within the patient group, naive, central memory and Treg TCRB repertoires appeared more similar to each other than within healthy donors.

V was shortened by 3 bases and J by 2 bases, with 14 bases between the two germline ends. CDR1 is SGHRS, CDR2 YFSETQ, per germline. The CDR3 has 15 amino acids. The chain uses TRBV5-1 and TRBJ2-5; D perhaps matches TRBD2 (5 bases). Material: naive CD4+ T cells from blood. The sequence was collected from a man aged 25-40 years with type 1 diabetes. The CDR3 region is CASSSGSGGQETQYF. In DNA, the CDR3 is TGCGCCAGCAGCTCGGGGTCGGGCGGACAAGAGACCCAGTACTTC.